This T cell receptor beta chain emerged from a study of T cell changes during pregnancy in multiple sclerosis. Assay used: immunoSEQ multiplex PCR; TCRdb lists only in-frame clones, some missing. The table has several thousand clones, around 87% seen once. Germline CDR1 and CDR2: SNHLY and FYNNEI. This CDR3 comprises 14 residues. Trimming cost V 2 bases and J 8 bases, with 13 bases left between them. The TCR originated in a female donor in good health, enrolled as a control in a pregnancy study. The specimen was CD8+ T cells from peripheral blood mononuclear cells, collected in the first trimester of pregnancy. V gene TRBV2 combines with J gene TRBJ2-1; maybe TRBD1 (5 bases). The CDR3 sequence is CASSEWGSNDEQFF. The CDR3 DNA reads TGTGCCAGCAGTGAATGGGGCTCCAACGATGAGCAGTTCTTC.